The sample holds one count of the clone carrying this T cell receptor (beta chain). Antigen specificity is unknown. The data were obtained in a study of post-analysis software for immune sequencing data. Study-wide findings and caveats: Relative to controls, patients had 4 or 5 TRBV segments at higher frequency, with TRBV5-6, TRBV5-1 and TRBV20-1 among these. Samples prepared in the same batch strongly co-clustered by F measure.

Libraries were made from TCR beta cDNA, and they carried unique molecular identifiers. Researchers reported 400,000 to 550,000 cDNA molecules coming from around 1 to 10 million T cells. Each CDR3 protein gets one entry after TCRdb re-called the PCR reads with MiXCR. In the table there are around 770,000 distinct CDR3 sequences, 46% of which are singletons. V was cut by 5 bases and J by 12 bases, with 11 bases left in between. The V gene's germline CDR1 is SQVTM and CDR2 ANQGSEA. The CDR3 has 10 amino acids. Sequenced input: blood. The chain uses TRBV29-1 and TRBJ2-1; tentative D call: TRBD1 (5 bases). The TCR comes from a girl aged 5-17 years with multiple sclerosis. CDR3 region: CSVQDNPQFF. CDR3 nucleotide sequence: TGCAGCGTTCAGGACAACCCGCAGTTCTTC.